A single sample gave rise to the 9 T cell receptor beta chains below, sequenced in a study of vaccination and CD4 T cells after COVID-19. Sample treatment: approximately 10-day PBMC culture with coronavirus spike peptide pools or control peptides (ViraFEST assay). No cognate antigen is known for these TCRs. The Oncomine TCR Beta short-read assay was applied to DNA of cultured CD4+ T cells. Each CDR3 protein gets one entry after TCRdb re-called the PCR reads with MiXCR. Among some 7,800 distinct CDR3 sequences, 60% were seen once, and the ten largest hold about 33%. Sequenced sample: CD4+ T cells from blood, cultured in vitro. Receptors were obtained from a human donor who had recovered from COVID-19.

The chain is built from TRBV7-8 and TRBJ1-2; D uncertain. Germline loops: CDR1 SGHVS, CDR2 FQNEAQ. There are 13 residues in the CDR3. V gave up 5 bases and J gave up 13 bases, with 20 bases separating them. The CDR3 region is CASSPDRAGLRTF. CDR3 nucleotide sequence: TGTGCCAGCAGCCCCGATCGAGCCGGACTCCGCACCTTC.

The V call is TRBV7-3, the J call TRBJ2-5, with 14 bases matching TRBD2. The CDR3 is 16 residues long. The germline V gene encodes CDR1 SGHTA and CDR2 FQGTGA. The J segment lost 5 bases and the V segment lost 4 bases, leaving 6 bases of the junction unmatched. The CDR3 here is CASSSGLAGGWETQYF. As DNA, the CDR3 is TGTGCCAGCAGCTCCGGACTAGCGGGGGGTTGGGAGACCCAGTACTTC. Full variable domain (rest looked up from reference TRBV7-3 and TRBJ2-5): GAGVSQTPSNKVTEKGKYVELRCDPISGHTALYWYRQSLGQGPEFLIYFQGTGAADDSGLPNDRFFAVRPEGSVSTLKIQRTERGDSAVYLCASSSGLAGGWETQYFGPGTRLLVL.

The CDR3 region is CSATNPRGGRTSDTQYF. Written as DNA, the CDR3 is TGCAGTGCTACCAACCCTCGGGGCGGGAGGACGTCAGATACGCAGTATTTT. This rearrangement joins TRBV20-1 to TRBJ2-3; 8 bases match TRBD2. Unmatched junction bases numbered 16, after V lost 4 bases and J lost 4 bases. CDR1 and CDR2 (germline): DFQATT, SNEGSKA (reference sequence). The CDR3 spans 17 residues.

This clonotype was seen a handful of times. The gene calls are TRBV7-8 and TRBJ1-2; 7 nucleotides match TRBD1. The CDR3 totals 14 residues. Germline values: CDR1 SGHVS, CDR2 FQNEAQ. After removal of 6 bases from V and 2 bases from J, the junction contained 6 bases not matched to a gene. CDR3 coding DNA: TGTGCCAGCAGTCCTGAGGGACAGAACTATGGCTACACCTTC. This gives the protein CASSPEGQNYGYTF. Complete variable domain (other parts from reference TRBV7-8 and TRBJ1-2): GAGVSQSPRYKVAKRGQDVALRCDPISGHVSLFWYQQALGQGPEFLTYFQNEAQLDKSGLPSDRFFAERPEGSVSTLKIQRTQQEDSAVYLCASSPEGQNYGYTFGSGTRLTVV.

This clonotype was found once. This chain joins TRBV27 and TRBJ1-1; D not resolved. CDR1 MNHEY and CDR2 SMNVEV come from the germline V gene (reference sequence). This CDR3 is 13 amino acids long. With 2 bases removed from V and 1 base from J, the gap between germline ends came to 5 bases. CDR3 loop: CASSLKQNTEAFF. DNA for the CDR3: TGTGCCAGCAGTTTAAAACAGAACACTGAAGCTTTCTTT.

The V and J genes are TRBV20-1 and TRBJ2-7; 10 bases agree with TRBD1. Trimming at V came to 3 bases and at J to 5 bases, leaving 1 base not matched to a gene. The CDR3 extends over 12 amino acids. The germline V gene encodes CDR1 DFQATT and CDR2 SNEGSKA (reference sequence). In DNA, the CDR3 is TGCAGTGCTAGGACAGGGGGCCACGAGCAGTACTTC. Protein: CSARTGGHEQYF.

The V call is TRBV6-4, the J call TRBJ2-2, with a weak D call TRBD1 (5 bases). The CDR3 has 15 amino acids. V lost 5 bases and J lost 7, with 17 bases in between. Germline CDR1 MRHNA, CDR2 SNTAGT. The CDR3 loop reads CASSSELGVVGELFF. CDR3 sequence (DNA): TGTGCCAGCAGTTCGGAGCTAGGGGTCGTCGGGGAGCTGTTTTTT.

This clonotype was observed a handful of times. This sequence joins TRBV10-2 and TRBJ1-1, with D perhaps matching TRBD1 (5 bases). V was pared by 3 bases and J by 11 bases, with 13 bases between. The CDR3 extends over 12 amino acids. From germline, CDR1 is WSHSY and CDR2 SAAADI. The CDR3 sequence is CASSDVQGRAFF. In DNA, the CDR3 is TGCGCCAGCAGTGATGTCCAGGGAAGGGCTTTCTTT.

This clonotype appeared once. The chain combines TRBV6-1 with TRBJ1-5; TRBD1 matches at 7 bases. Per the germline V gene, CDR1 is MNHNS and CDR2 is SASEGT. The length of the CDR3 is 16 residues. V lost 5 bases to trimming and J lost 3 bases; unmatched junction nucleotides: 10. DNA of the CDR3: TGTGCCAGCAGTACCCAGGGGGGAATTAACAATCAGCCCCAGCATTTT. Translation: CASSTQGGINNQPQHF.